One and the same sample provided the 16 T cell receptor beta chains below, sequenced in a study of shared clonotypes between healthy human individuals. Some clones are missing from TCRdb's copy, which holds only in-frame ones; the method was immunoSEQ multiplex PCR. In the table there are 300,000 to 400,000 clones, around two thirds of which are singletons. Sequenced input: memory CD4+ T cells sorted from blood. Subset: CD45RA-negative fraction. Source of these receptors: a man aged 25-45 years in good health.

This chain joins TRBV18 and TRBJ2-6; D is ambiguous. Trimming pared 3 bases from V and 0 bases from J, leaving 6 bases between. Germline CDR1 is KGHSH and CDR2 is LQKENI. This CDR3 spans 15 amino acids. The CDR3 is CASSPRSSGANVLTF. Here the CDR3 DNA reads TGTGCCAGCTCACCCCGTTCCTCTGGGGCCAACGTCCTGACTTTC. Combining the CDR3 with reference TRBV18 and TRBJ2-6 gives the whole variable domain NAGVMQNPRHLVRRRGQEARLRCSPMKGHSHVYWYRQLPEEGLKFMVYLQKENIIDESGMPKERFSAEFPKEGPSILRIQQVVRGDSAAYFCASSPRSSGANVLTFGAGSRLTVL.

This clone was picked up many times. The chain carries TRBV6-1 and TRBJ1-2; D gene unclear. V gave up 5 bases and J gave up 1 base, with 5 bases separating them. Germline assignment: CDR1 MNHNS and CDR2 SASEGT. The CDR3 contains 12 residues. The CDR3 sequence is CASSQLNYGYTF. As DNA, the CDR3 is TGTGCCAGCAGTCAGCTTAACTATGGCTACACCTTC.

The chain uses TRBV5-1 and TRBJ2-1, with D unclear. Germline V gene sequence: CDR1 SGHRS, CDR2 YFSETQ. With 2 bases removed from V and 0 bases from J, the gap between germline ends came to 9 bases. The CDR3 totals 15 residues. The DNA for the CDR3 is TGCGCCAGCAGCTTCAGACTGAGCTCCTACAATGAGCAGTTCTTC. It yields the protein CASSFRLSSYNEQFF.

V and J are TRBV5-1 and TRBJ2-1, with D possibly matching TRBD2 (5 bases). CDR1 SGHRS and CDR2 YFSETQ come from the germline V gene. V lost 1 base and J lost 7, with 15 bases in between. The CDR3 totals 15 residues. This chain's CDR3 is CASSLTGSERNEQFF. For the CDR3, the DNA is TGCGCCAGCAGCTTGACGGGGAGTGAGAGGAATGAGCAGTTCTTC.

This chain uses TRBV18 with TRBJ2-5; no clear D gene. Germline V lookup: CDR1 KGHSH, CDR2 LQKENI. The CDR3 sequence is 16 residues long. Trimming left V 3 bases short and J 1 base short, with 15 bases between. CDR3 coding DNA: TGTGCCAGCTCACCCCTACCCCCCGACTCCCAAGAGACCCAGTACTTC. Protein sequence: CASSPLPPDSQETQYF. Using reference TRBV18 and TRBJ2-5 for the parts outside the CDR3, the full variable domain is NAGVMQNPRHLVRRRGQEARLRCSPMKGHSHVYWYRQLPEEGLKFMVYLQKENIIDESGMPKERFSAEFPKEGPSILRIQQVVRGDSAAYFCASSPLPPDSQETQYFGPGTRLLVL.

Points on this clone: Given a far larger clone just one base away, this is likely a sequencing read error. Other DNA sequences in the same sample also yield this CDR3. The chain recombines TRBV5-6 with TRBJ1-5, with D tentatively TRBD1 (6 bases). Trimming pared 8 bases from V and 0 bases from J, leaving 18 bases between. The CDR3 consists of 16 residues. Germline lookup yields CDR1 SGHDT and CDR2 YYEEEE. DNA for the CDR3: TGTGCCAGTAGACGAGGGGGTCTATATAGCAATCAGCCCCAGCATTTT. Protein sequence: CASRRGGLYSNQPQHF.

The chain links TRBV7-9 to TRBJ2-3; 7 positions agree with TRBD1. V shed 0 bases and J 1 base; nucleotides not matched to a gene: 4. The germline V gene encodes CDR1 SEHNR and CDR2 FQNEAQ (reference sequence). The CDR3 spans 16 residues. CDR3 coding DNA: TGTGCCAGCAGCTTAGCACAGGGGTTAGGCACAGATACGCAGTATTTT. Encoded protein: CASSLAQGLGTDTQYF.

The sample holds a few counts of this clone. This chain connects TRBV15 to TRBJ2-7; D is unresolved. The V end was cut by 0 bases, the J end by 3 bases, with 9 bases between. CDR3 size: 14 residues. Germline values: CDR1 LNHNV, CDR2 YYDKDF (reference sequence). The CDR3 loop is CATSRDAPGYEQYF. The CDR3 coding sequence is TGTGCCACCAGCAGAGACGCGCCCGGCTACGAGCAGTACTTC.

This sequence joins TRBV5-5 and TRBJ2-7, with 11 bases matching TRBD2. The CDR3 extends over 17 amino acids. J was trimmed by 5 bases and V by 4 bases; bases with no gene match: 14. The germline gives CDR1 SGHKS, CDR2 YYEKEE (reference sequence). The CDR3, as DNA: TGTGCCAGCAGCCCTCGGGGAGCTCGACTAGCGGGGCACGAGCAGTACTTC. Translation: CASSPRGARLAGHEQYF.

The CDR3 protein is CASKGAQGTGELFF. The CDR3 bases are TGTGCCAGCAAGGGTGCTCAGGGCACCGGGGAGCTGTTTTTT. The V gene is TRBV6-1, the J gene TRBJ2-2; TRBD1 might be the D (5 bases). The germline V gene has CDR1 MNHNS and CDR2 SASEGT. The CDR3 is made up of 14 amino acids. Trimming stripped 7 bases from V and 4 bases from J, with 13 bases between.

The gene calls are TRBV5-1 and TRBJ2-1; TRBD2 aligns across 7 bases. The CDR3 has 15 amino acids. Germline CDR1 reads SGHRS; CDR2 reads YFSETQ. Trimming cost V 0 bases and J 3 bases; bases outside gene matches: 3. CDR3 sequence: CASSLELAYYNEQFF. CDR3 coding DNA: TGCGCCAGCAGCTTGGAACTAGCGTACTACAATGAGCAGTTCTTC.

This clone has at least ten counts. This chain joins TRBV28 and TRBJ2-1; 8 bases align to TRBD2. This CDR3 contains 15 residues. Looked up from germline, CDR1 is MDHEN and CDR2 is SYDVKM. V was clipped by 6 bases and J by 5 bases; unmatched bases: 9. In nucleotides, the CDR3 is TGTGCCAGCAGGGAAGCGGGACTAGGGGACAATGAGCAGTTCTTC. Translating it yields CASREAGLGDNEQFF.

Worth noting for this clone: This sample includes further DNA sequences coding for the same CDR3. The rearrangement uses TRBV18 and TRBJ1-1, with 7 positions matching TRBD1. The ends lost 4 bases at V and 2 bases at J; junction bases unmatched: 1. The CDR3 length is 13 residues. CDR1 and CDR2 from the germline V gene are KGHSH and LQKENI. The CDR3 protein is CASSRDSNTEAFF. DNA for the CDR3: TGTGCCAGCTCACGGGACAGTAACACTGAAGCTTTCTTT.

The rearrangement joins TRBV30 to TRBJ1-4; TRBD1 agrees at 10 bases. The CDR3 is 14 residues long. The germline gives CDR1 GTSNPN, CDR2 SVGIG (reference sequence). Trimming at V came to 1 base and at J to 10 bases, leaving 6 bases not matched to a gene. For the CDR3, the DNA is TGTGCCTGGAGTGAAGGACAGGGGGAAGGAAAACTGTTTTTT. The encoded protein is CAWSEGQGEGKLFF.

This rearrangement joins TRBV5-4 to TRBJ2-7, with a tentative D call TRBD1 (6 bases). Trimming took 4 bases from V and 0 from J, leaving 17 bases between them. The CDR3 spans 16 residues. Germline V lookup: CDR1 SGHNT, CDR2 YYREEE (reference sequence). The CDR3 DNA sequence: TGTGCCAGCAGCACATTCGGGACATCAAGCTCCTACGAGCAGTACTTC. It codes for CASSTFGTSSSYEQYF.

V is TRBV27 and J is TRBJ1-2, with unresolved D. The germline gives CDR1 MNHEY, CDR2 SMNVEV (reference sequence). This CDR3 spans 14 amino acids. Trimming removed 4 bases from V and 2 bases from J, with 11 bases in between. The CDR3 DNA follows: TGTGCCAGCAGTTCGCGAGGGAGGAACTATGGCTACACCTTC. Its protein product is CASSSRGRNYGYTF.